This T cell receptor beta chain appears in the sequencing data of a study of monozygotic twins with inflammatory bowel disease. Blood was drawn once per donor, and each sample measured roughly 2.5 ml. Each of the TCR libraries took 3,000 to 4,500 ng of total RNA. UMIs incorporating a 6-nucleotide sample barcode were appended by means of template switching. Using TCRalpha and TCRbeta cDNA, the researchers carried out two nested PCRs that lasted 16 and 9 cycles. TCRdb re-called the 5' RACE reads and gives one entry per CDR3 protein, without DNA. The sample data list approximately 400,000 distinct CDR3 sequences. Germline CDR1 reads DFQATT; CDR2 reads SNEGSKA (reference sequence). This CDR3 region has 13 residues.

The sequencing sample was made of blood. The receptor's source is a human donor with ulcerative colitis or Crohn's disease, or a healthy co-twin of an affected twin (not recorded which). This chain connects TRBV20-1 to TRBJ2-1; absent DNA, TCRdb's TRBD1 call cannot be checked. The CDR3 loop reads CSCGGRSYNEQFF.